Shown below are 22 T cell receptor beta chains from a single sample sequenced in a study of blood T cell repertoires in COVID-19. The method was immunoSEQ multiplex PCR; TCRdb's version includes in-frame clones alone and lacks a portion of them. Of fewer than 250,000 clones listed, almost 85% were seen once; the top ten hold under 4.5%. The sample was peripheral blood. These TCRs come from a man between 45 and 60 years old with acute or convalescent COVID-19.

V usage is TRBV18 and J usage is TRBJ2-1; the D gene is possibly TRBD1 (5 bases). Per the germline V gene, CDR1 is KGHSH and CDR2 is LQKENI. V dropped 3 bases and J dropped 13 bases, with 19 bases sitting between them. The CDR3 runs 14 residues. In DNA form, the CDR3 reads TGTGCCAGCTCACCTAACTCGAGAGACAGTAATCAGTTCTTC. Its translation is CASSPNSRDSNQFF. The whole variable domain, filled in from reference TRBV18 and TRBJ2-1, reads NAGVMQNPRHLVRRRGQEARLRCSPMKGHSHVYWYRQLPEEGLKFMVYLQKENIIDESGMPKERFSAEFPKEGPSILRIQQVVRGDSAAYFCASSPNSRDSNQFFGPGTRLTVL.

J is TRBJ2-1 and V is TRBV11-2; D call uncertain. V lost 0 bases and J lost 0, with 9 bases in between. Germline V lookup: CDR1 SGHAT, CDR2 FQNNGV. The CDR3 has 16 amino acids. The CDR3 spells CASSLDGSSSYNEQFF. DNA for the CDR3: TGTGCCAGCAGCTTAGATGGCTCTAGCTCCTACAATGAGCAGTTCTTC.

The chain carries TRBV30 and TRBJ2-3; TRBD2 matches 8 bases. J gave up 6 bases and V 2 bases, and 4 bases lay outside the gene matches. CDR1 and CDR2 from the germline V gene are GTSNPN and SVGIG (reference sequence). The CDR3 totals 13 residues. The CDR3 here is CAWSLGGEDTQYF. CDR3 nucleotides: TGTGCCTGGAGTCTCGGGGGGGAGGATACGCAGTATTTT. The whole variable domain, filled in from reference TRBV30 and TRBJ2-3, reads SQTIHQWPATLVQPVGSPLSLECTVEGTSNPNLYWYRQAAGRGLQLLFYSVGIGQISSEVPQNLSASRPQDRQFILSSKKLLLSDSGFYLCAWSLGGEDTQYFGPGTRLTVL.

The DNA of the CDR3 is TGTGCCAGCAGTGAATCAGTGAACACCATATATTTT. Protein: CASSESVNTIYF. The chain recombines TRBV25-1 with TRBJ1-3; D is unresolved. Trimming stripped 1 base from V and 7 bases from J, with 5 bases between. The CDR3 covers 12 residues. CDR1 is MGHDK, CDR2 SYGVNS, per germline.

The chain uses TRBV2 and TRBJ2-7; D remains ambiguous. V was clipped by 10 bases and J by 2 bases, with 12 bases between them. The CDR3 is made up of 12 amino acids. CDR1 is SNHLY, CDR2 FYNNEI, per germline. The CDR3 DNA is TGTGCCACCCAACCCACAACCTACGAGCAGTACTTC. This codes for CATQPTTYEQYF.

The CDR3 reads CASRSNRGHSYNEQFF. The CDR3 DNA reads TGTGCCAGCAGGTCCAACAGGGGCCACTCCTACAATGAGCAGTTCTTC. The rearrangement joins TRBV11-3 to TRBJ2-1; 7 bases fit TRBD1. Unmatched junction bases numbered 8, after V lost 6 bases and J lost 0 bases. The CDR3 sequence is 16 residues long. Germline V gives CDR1 SGHNT, CDR2 YENEEA.

This sequence joins TRBV23-1 and TRBJ1-1; D perhaps matches TRBD1 (6 bases). TRBV23-1 is labeled an ORF, and its function is uncertain. This CDR3 has 17 amino acids. Trimming cost V 0 bases and J 1 base, with 15 bases left between them. This CDR3 reads CASSQSREQGPNTEAFF. The CDR3 DNA follows: TGCGCCAGCAGTCAATCGAGGGAACAGGGTCCGAACACTGAAGCTTTCTTT.

V usage is TRBV4-1 and J usage is TRBJ2-3; D is ambiguous. Per germline, CDR1 MGHRA and CDR2 YSYEKL. V was shortened by 3 bases and J by 5 bases, with 3 bases between the two germline ends. The CDR3 consists of 11 residues. The CDR3 DNA reads as TGCGCCAGCAGCCACAAAGATACGCAGTATTTT. Its protein product is CASSHKDTQYF.

The sample holds one count of this clone. This chain joins TRBV7-9 and TRBJ1-4, with D unclear. The CDR3 extends over 16 amino acids. With 5 bases removed from V and 0 bases from J, the gap between germline ends came to 13 bases. Germline V gene sequence: CDR1 SEHNR, CDR2 FQNEAQ (reference sequence). The CDR3 DNA sequence: TGTGCCAGCAGCCCACGGAGGATTGCAACTAATGAAAAACTGTTTTTT. It translates to CASSPRRIATNEKLFF.

V is TRBV10-1 and J is TRBJ2-5; possibly TRBD2 for D (5 bases). V gave up 3 bases and J gave up 5 bases, with 19 bases separating them. The CDR3 has 16 residues. Germline V gene lookup returns CDR1 WNHNN and CDR2 SYGVQD (reference sequence). The CDR3 nucleotides read TGCGCCAGCAGTGATTCAACTAAGAGGGAGTTTGAGACCCAGTACTTC. Translation gives CASSDSTKREFETQYF.

With respect to this clone: Here the CDR3 omits its conserved ending phenylalanine or tryptophan, so a read error is the likely source. The DNA is omitted, as the CDR3 cannot be located on it reliably, and the CDR3 follows TCRdb's listing. The V and J genes are TRBV23-1 and TRBJ2-7; the table's D call TRBD2 went unverified against the DNA. TRBV23-1 has ORF status, its function being uncertain. The CDR3 totals 16 residues, both ends included. CDR3: CASSQKEFAGRGGPRI.

The genes are TRBV7-9 and TRBJ2-3; perhaps TRBD2 as D (5 bases). Deletions cut 3 bases from V and 3 bases from J, with 7 bases between. CDR3 length: 13 amino acids. Germline values: CDR1 SEHNR, CDR2 FQNEAQ (reference sequence). CDR3 in DNA: TGTGCCAGCAGCTTCCGGGAAACAGATACGCAGTATTTT. Translation gives CASSFRETDTQYF. Drawing the rest from reference TRBV7-9 and TRBJ2-3, the complete variable domain is DTGVSQNPRHKITKRGQNVTFRCDPISEHNRLYWYRQTLGQGPEFLTYFQNEAQLEKSRLLSDRFSAERPKGSFSTLEIQRTEQGDSAMYLCASSFRETDTQYFGPGTRLTVL.

The chain is built from TRBV28 and TRBJ1-4, with D possibly TRBD1 on 5 matching bases. Germline assignment: CDR1 MDHEN and CDR2 SYDVKM. Trimming stripped 7 bases from V and 3 bases from J, with 9 bases between. The length of the CDR3 is 13 residues. CDR3 DNA sequence: TGTGCCAGCAATGGGGGGGCTAATGAAAAACTGTTTTTT. Amino acids: CASNGGANEKLFF.

CDR3 sequence (DNA): TGTGCCAGTAGGAGGGAGGCGGCTGGAAACACCATATATTTT. It yields the protein CASRREAAGNTIYF. The V and J genes are TRBV19 and TRBJ1-3; D is unresolved. The germline gives CDR1 LNHDA, CDR2 SQIVND (reference sequence). This CDR3 has 14 residues. The V end was cut by 6 bases, the J end by 2 bases, with 11 bases between.

The V and J genes are TRBV9 and TRBJ1-6; TRBD1 matches 9 bases. The CDR3 spans 14 residues. J was trimmed by 7 bases and V by 9 bases; bases with no gene match: 8. The V gene's germline CDR1 is SGDLS and CDR2 YYNGEE. The CDR3 protein is CAITIDRGNSPLHF. The CDR3 DNA reads TGTGCCATCACGATTGACAGGGGGAATTCACCCCTCCACTTT.

This clone has only a few counts. The chain joins TRBV24-1 to TRBJ2-2; D is ambiguous. The V gene's germline CDR1 is KGHDR and CDR2 SFDVKD. Trimming left V 4 bases short and J 6 bases short, with 11 bases between. The CDR3 sequence is 14 residues long. DNA of the CDR3: TGTGCCACCAGTGAAGTACAGACCCCCGGGGAGCTGTTTTTT. Residues: CATSEVQTPGELFF.

This clone was detected once. The chain recombines TRBV21-1 with TRBJ1-2. TRBV21-1 is a documented pseudogene. The CDR3 has 15 residues. This chain's CDR3 is CASSKEKGVNYGYTF. The DNA for the CDR3 is TGTGCCAGCAGCAAAGAAAAGGGAGTTAACTATGGCTACACCTTC.

This clone was seen a handful of times. The CDR3: CASSSTGLMNEQYF. Written as DNA, the CDR3 is TGTGCCAGCAGCTCAACGGGACTAATGAACGAGCAGTACTTC. The genes are TRBV5-6 and TRBJ2-7, with TRBD2 matching over 7 bases. With 3 bases clipped from V and 5 bases from J, the junction kept 8 bases outside the gene matches. The CDR3 spans 14 residues. Germline V gene lookup returns CDR1 SGHDT and CDR2 YYEEEE.

This clone was observed once. The chain couples TRBV18 to TRBJ1-2; D uncertain. This CDR3 spans 15 amino acids. Per germline, CDR1 KGHSH and CDR2 LQKENI. V shed 5 bases and J shed 8 bases, with 21 bases lying between them. The CDR3 spells CASSATFGWAGGYTF. In DNA form, the CDR3 reads TGTGCCAGCTCAGCTACTTTTGGCTGGGCGGGCGGCTACACCTTC.

The chain uses TRBV5-4 and TRBJ2-6, with D perhaps TRBD1 (6 bases). This CDR3 contains 14 residues. Germline V gene data show CDR1 as SGHNT and CDR2 as YYREEE (reference sequence). V lost 8 bases and J 4 bases, leaving 13 bases between the germline ends. Here the CDR3 DNA reads TGTGCCAGTCCAGGGGCGGCGGGGGCCAACGTCCTGACTTTC. Translating gives CASPGAAGANVLTF.

V and J are TRBV5-1 and TRBJ2-3, with TRBD1 matching over 8 bases. Looked up from germline, CDR1 is SGHRS and CDR2 is YFSETQ. V was pared by 0 bases and J by 2 bases, with 8 bases of the junction left unmatched. The CDR3 has 17 residues. The CDR3 sequence: CASSLGTGSSPTDTQYF. DNA for the CDR3: TGCGCCAGCAGCTTGGGGACAGGGAGCTCTCCCACAGATACGCAGTATTTT.

The chain uses TRBV12-5 and TRBJ2-7; tentatively, D is TRBD1 (6 bases). V gave up 2 bases and J gave up 0 bases, with 11 bases separating them. This CDR3 spans 15 amino acids. Germline CDR1 and CDR2: LGHNT and FRNRAP. Here the CDR3 reads CASGLSDSPSYEQYF. The CDR3 coding sequence is TGTGCTAGTGGTTTGTCGGACAGTCCCTCCTACGAGCAGTACTTC. Filled out from reference TRBV12-5 and TRBJ2-7, the complete variable domain reads DARVTQTPRHKVTEMGQEVTMRCQPILGHNTVFWYRQTMMQGLELLAYFRNRAPLDDSGMPKDRFSAEMPDATLATLKIQPSEPRDSAVYFCASGLSDSPSYEQYFGPGTRLTVT.